This T cell receptor (beta chain) is drawn from a study of blood T cell repertoires in COVID-19. Study in general: Italy, Spain and the United States were the sources of the convalescent and acute COVID-19 samples. Sample material is recorded as cDNA or gDNA derived from T cells, B-cell-depleted T cells, or PBMCs.

Per the germline V gene, CDR1 is SGHTA and CDR2 is FQGNSA. V gave up 0 bases and J gave up 5 bases, with 10 bases separating them. This CDR3 comprises 14 residues. Authors' analysis steps: The authors estimated nucleated cell counts from reference gene primer amplification. Sequencing was performed with immunoSEQ multiplex PCR; in TCRdb, only in-frame clones are kept and a portion is missing. The DNA gave D and trimming, while V, J and clone size come from that table. The sample shows about 210,000 clones, 80% to 90% of them seen only once. With regard to this clone: The same CDR3 also results from other DNA sequences found in this sample.

This chain connects TRBV7-2 to TRBJ2-5; a possible D gene is TRBD2 (5 bases). This sequence was found in a man between 35 and 55 years old with acute or convalescent COVID-19. Input material: peripheral blood. The CDR3 sequence: CASSLAGVGETQYF. CDR3 nucleotides: TGTGCCAGCAGCTTAGCCGGGGTGGGGGAGACCCAGTACTTC.